This note documents a single T cell receptor beta chain sequence. Antigen specificity is unknown. The data originate from a study of T-cell memory formation after mild COVID-19. General study results and limits: Contracting CD4+ clones sat mainly in CM and EM; CD8+ in EMRA.

MiXCR was run by TCRdb on the 5' RACE reads, yielding one entry per CDR3 protein. Of about 130,000 distinct CDR3 sequences listed, approximately 5.9% are singletons. This CDR3 comprises 14 residues. Per germline, CDR1 SGHRS and CDR2 YFSETQ. V shed 4 bases and J shed 3 bases, with 13 bases lying between them. The material sequenced was PBMCs or a T cell subset sorted from them (not recorded which). The chain is built from TRBV5-1 and TRBJ1-1; D gene uncertain. This TCR came from an adult woman who had mild COVID-19 (a few samples of this study predate the infection). Cell type and time point are not known. CDR3 DNA: TGCGCCAGCAGCCCGGTGGATCGGGACACTGAAGCTTTCTTT. Encoded protein: CASSPVDRDTEAFF.